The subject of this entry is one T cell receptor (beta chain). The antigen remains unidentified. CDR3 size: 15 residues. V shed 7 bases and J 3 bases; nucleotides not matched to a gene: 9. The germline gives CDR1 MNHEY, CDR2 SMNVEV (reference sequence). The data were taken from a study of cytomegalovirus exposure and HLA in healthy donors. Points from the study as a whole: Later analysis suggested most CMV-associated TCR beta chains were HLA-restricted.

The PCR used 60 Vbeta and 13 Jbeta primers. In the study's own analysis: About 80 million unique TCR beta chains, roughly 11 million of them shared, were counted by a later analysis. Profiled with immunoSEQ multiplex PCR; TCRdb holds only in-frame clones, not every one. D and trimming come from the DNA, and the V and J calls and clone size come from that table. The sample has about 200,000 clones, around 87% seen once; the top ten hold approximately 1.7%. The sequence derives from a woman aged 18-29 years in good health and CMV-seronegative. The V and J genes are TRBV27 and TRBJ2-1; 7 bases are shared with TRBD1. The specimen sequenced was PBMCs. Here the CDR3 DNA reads TGTGCCAGCAAAATCCCAGGGGGTTACTACAATGAGCAGTTCTTC. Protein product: CASKIPGGYYNEQFF.